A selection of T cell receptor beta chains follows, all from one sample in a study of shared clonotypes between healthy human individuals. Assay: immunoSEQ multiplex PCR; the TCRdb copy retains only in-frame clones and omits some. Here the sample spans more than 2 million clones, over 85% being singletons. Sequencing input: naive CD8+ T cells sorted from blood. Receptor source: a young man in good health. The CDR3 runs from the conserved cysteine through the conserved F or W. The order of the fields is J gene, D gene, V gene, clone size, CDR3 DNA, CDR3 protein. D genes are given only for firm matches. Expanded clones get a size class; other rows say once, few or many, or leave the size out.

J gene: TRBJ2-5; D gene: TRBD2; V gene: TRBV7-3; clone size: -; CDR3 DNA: TGTGCCAGCAGCCAGGGACTAGCGGGTACGAAAGAGACCCAGTACTTC; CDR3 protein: CASSQGLAGTKETQYF
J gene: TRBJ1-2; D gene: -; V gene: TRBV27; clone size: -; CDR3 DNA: TGTGCCAGCAGTTTACACAGGAACTATGGCTACACCTTC; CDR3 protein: CASSLHRNYGYTF
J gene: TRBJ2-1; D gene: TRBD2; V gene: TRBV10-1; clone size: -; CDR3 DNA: TGCGCCAGCAGTGAGACTAGCGGGAGTGGGGCCTCCTACAATGAGCAGTTCTTC; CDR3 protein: CASSETSGSGASYNEQFF
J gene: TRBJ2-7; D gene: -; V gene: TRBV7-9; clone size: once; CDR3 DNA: TGTGCCAGCAGCTTTACGGGGGAGCAGTACTTC; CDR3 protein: CASSFTGEQYF
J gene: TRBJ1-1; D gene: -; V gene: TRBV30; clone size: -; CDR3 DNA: TGTGCCTGGAGTGTGGGTCAAAACACTGAAGCTTTCTTT; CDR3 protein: CAWSVGQNTEAFF
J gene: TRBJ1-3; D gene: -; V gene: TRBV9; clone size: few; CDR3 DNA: TGTGCCAGCAGCGGGACTAGGAACACCATATATTTT; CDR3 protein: CASSGTRNTIYF
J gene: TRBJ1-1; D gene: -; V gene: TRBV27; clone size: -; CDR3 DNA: TGTGCCAGCAGTGGGGGGCTTAACGGCACTGAAGCTTTCTTT; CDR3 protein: CASSGGLNGTEAFF
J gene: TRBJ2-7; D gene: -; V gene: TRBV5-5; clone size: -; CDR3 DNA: TGTGCCAGCAGCGGCTACGAGCAGTACTTC; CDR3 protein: CASSGYEQYF
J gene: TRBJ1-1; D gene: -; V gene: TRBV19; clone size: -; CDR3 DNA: TGTGCCAGTAGCGTAGGTATAACAGCTGAAGCTTTCTTT; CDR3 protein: CASSVGITAEAFF
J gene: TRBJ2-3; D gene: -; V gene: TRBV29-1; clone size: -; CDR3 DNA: TGCAGCGTTGGGGAGGTTATAGGGATAGATACGCAGTATTTT; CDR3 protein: CSVGEVIGIDTQYF
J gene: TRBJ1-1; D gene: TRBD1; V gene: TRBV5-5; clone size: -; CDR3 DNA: TGTGCCAGCAGCGGGACAGTTTTTAACACTGAAGCTTTCTTT; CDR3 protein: CASSGTVFNTEAFF
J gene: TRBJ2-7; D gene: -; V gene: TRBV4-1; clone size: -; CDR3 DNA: TGCGCCAGCAGCCAAGAAGCACAGCTTCACAACTACGAGCAGTACTTC; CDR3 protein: CASSQEAQLHNYEQYF
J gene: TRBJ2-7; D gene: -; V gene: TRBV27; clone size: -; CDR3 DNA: TGTGCCAGCAGGACGCGGGGCAGCTACGAGCAGTACTTC; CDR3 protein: CASRTRGSYEQYF
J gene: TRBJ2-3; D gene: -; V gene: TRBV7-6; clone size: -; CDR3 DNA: TGTGCCAGCAGCTTTGAGGGTTTTAACTCTAGGCGGGCAGATACGCAGTATTTT; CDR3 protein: CASSFEGFNSRRADTQYF
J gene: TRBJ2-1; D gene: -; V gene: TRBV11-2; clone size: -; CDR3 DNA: TGTGCCAGCAGCTTAGTTGGGCCGGTCGTCTCCTACAATGAGCAGTTCTTC; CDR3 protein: CASSLVGPVVSYNEQFF
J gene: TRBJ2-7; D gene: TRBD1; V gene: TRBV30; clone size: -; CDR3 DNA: TGTGCCGGGGAACAGGGGGCGTCGGGCTACGAGCAGTACTTC; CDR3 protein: CAGEQGASGYEQYF
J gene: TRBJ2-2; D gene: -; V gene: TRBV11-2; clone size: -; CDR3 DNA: TGTGCCAGCAGCTTGCACGGGTCCCTAAACACCGGGGAGCTGTTTTTT; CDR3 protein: CASSLHGSLNTGELFF
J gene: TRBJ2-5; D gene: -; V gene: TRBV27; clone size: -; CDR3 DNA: TGTGCCAGCACAAGCCTGGGTCCCCAGGGTATCAAGACCCAGTACTTC; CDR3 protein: CASTSLGPQGIKTQYF
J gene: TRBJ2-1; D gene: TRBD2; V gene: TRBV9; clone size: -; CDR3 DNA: TGTGCCAGCAGCAACAGAGGGGGGAGCGGGAGAAAAGACAATGAGCAGTTCTTC; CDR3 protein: CASSNRGGSGRKDNEQFF
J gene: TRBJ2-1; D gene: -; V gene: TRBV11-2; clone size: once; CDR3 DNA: TGTGCCAGCAGCTTGGTCCTCGCTAATGAGCAGTTCTTC; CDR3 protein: CASSLVLANEQFF
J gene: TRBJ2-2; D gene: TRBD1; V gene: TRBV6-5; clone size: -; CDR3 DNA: TGTGCCAGCAGACCCGGGACAGGGAACACCGGGGAGCTGTTTTTT; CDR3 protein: CASRPGTGNTGELFF
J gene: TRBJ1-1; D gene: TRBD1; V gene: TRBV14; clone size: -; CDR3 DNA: TGTGCCAGCAGCCAAGATCTGAACAGGGGGCCAGGCACTGAAGCTTTCTTT; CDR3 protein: CASSQDLNRGPGTEAFF
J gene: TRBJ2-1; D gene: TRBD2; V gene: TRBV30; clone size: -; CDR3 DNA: TGTGCCTGGAGCTCCGGGACTAGCGGGGGCCATGAGCAGTTCTTC; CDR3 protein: CAWSSGTSGGHEQFF
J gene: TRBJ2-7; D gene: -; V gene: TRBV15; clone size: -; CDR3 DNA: TGTGCCACCAGCAATTCAGGGGCCAATTCCTACGAGCAGTACTTC; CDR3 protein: CATSNSGANSYEQYF
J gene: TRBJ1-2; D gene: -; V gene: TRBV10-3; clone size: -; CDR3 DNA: TGTGCCATCAGTGAGTCTCCGACAGCCGACATCTATGGCTACACCTTC; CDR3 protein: CAISESPTADIYGYTF
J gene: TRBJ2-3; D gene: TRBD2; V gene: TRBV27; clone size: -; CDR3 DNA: TGTGCCAGCAGTCCTCTAGCGGGACCTAGCACAGATACGCAGTATTTT; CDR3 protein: CASSPLAGPSTDTQYF